The clone carrying this T cell receptor (beta chain) was observed at least ten times. TCRdb re-called the 5' RACE reads through MiXCR, storing one row per CDR3 protein. This sample yields under 250,000 distinct CDR3 sequences, of which 6% to 9% are seen a single time; about 2% belongs to the top ten. These data are taken from a study of identical twins. Between the trimmed V and J ends, which lost 4 bases and 8 bases, there was a span of 15 bases. Germline V gene data show CDR1 as ENHRY and CDR2 as SYGVKD. The CDR3 extends over 14 amino acids. These data also formed part of another study, on yellow fever vaccine responses in identical twins.

The clonotype was recovered from a woman aged 18 to 35 in good health. Sequencing was carried out using memory (CD45RO+) T cells sorted from blood. The chain uses TRBV10-3 and TRBJ2-1; a weak D match, TRBD2 (5 bases). The CDR3 spells CAISVRVGFDEQFF. CDR3 DNA sequence: TGTGCCATCAGTGTGCGGGTTGGGTTCGATGAGCAGTTCTTC.